The 3 T cell receptor beta chains below were found in one sample sequenced in a study of T cells in placental villitis. The investigation overall reported the following: Higher clonality was observed in villitis of unknown etiology placentae than in controls (median about 0.055 versus 0.0059, p=0.0025), a finding indicative of clonal expansion.

Using the immunoSEQ v4 bias-controlled multiplex PCR assay, run blinded to group allocation, TCR-beta CDR3 regions were amplified from genomic DNA. TCRdb mirrors the immuneACCESS table, restricted to in-frame sequences. Some clones are absent from its copies; in checked studies, under half trace to an unresolved V gene, and the reason for the others is unknown. For this sample the table gives about 2,000 clones, of which less than 85% were detected only once. The biggest ten clones account for about 10% of the sample. The antigens for these receptors are not known. Specimen: placental tissue containing maternal and fetal cells. Receptors were obtained from a human patient with villitis of unknown etiology; the placental T cells may come from both mother and fetus.

The rearrangement joins TRBV10-1 to TRBJ2-3; 11 bases are a match to TRBD2. The CDR3 totals 17 residues. V dropped 0 bases and J dropped 2; count of bases not matched to a gene: 4. Per germline, CDR1 WNHNN and CDR2 SYGVQD (reference sequence). The CDR3 loop is CASSESSGRALTDTQYF. CDR3 sequence (DNA): TGCGCCAGCAGTGAGTCTAGCGGGAGGGCCCTCACAGATACGCAGTATTTT.

This sequence joins TRBV6-5 and TRBJ2-7; tentatively, D is TRBD2 (5 bases). The length of the CDR3 is 12 residues. Germline CDR1 reads MNHEY; CDR2 reads SVGAGI. Trimming took off 5 bases at V and 1 base at J, with 6 bases between the two ends. The CDR3 DNA follows: TGTGCCAGCAGTACGGGGTCCTACGAGCAGTACTTC. It specifies CASSTGSYEQYF.

This clone was detected a few times. The chain links TRBV4-1 to TRBJ2-7; TRBD2 agrees at 9 bases. CDR1 is MGHRA and CDR2 is YSYEKL in the germline V gene. The V and J ends lost 8 bases and 2 bases, in that order; junction bases with no gene match: 4. This CDR3 spans 13 amino acids. In DNA, the CDR3 is TGCGCCAGCGGTAGCGGGAGAGCCTACGAGCAGTACTTC. Protein product: CASGSGRAYEQYF.